The 23 T cell receptor beta chains reported below all come from one sample, sequenced in a study of T cells in Graves' hyperthyroidism and ophthalmopathy. Amplification of TCR beta CDR3 regions was performed using RNA transcripts as template. With the HTBI primer set, the TCR CDR3 went through a first round of RT-PCR. TCRdb re-called the multiplex PCR reads through MiXCR, storing one row per CDR3 protein. The table shows 380,000 or so distinct CDR3 sequences, with about 20% occurring only once. The specimen was blood. Every receptor here comes from a woman between 18 and 29 years old with Graves' hyperthyroidism.

The genes are TRBV7-2 and TRBJ1-2, with TRBD1 matching 8 bases. The V gene end was trimmed by 3 bases and the J gene end by 6 bases; junction bases not matched to a gene: 3. Germline V CDR1 and CDR2: SGHTA, FQGNSA. CDR3 length equals 13 residues. The CDR3 sequence is CASSFRTGNGYTF. The CDR3 nucleotides are TGTGCCAGCAGCTTCCGGACAGGGAATGGCTACACCTTC.

This clonotype was picked up many times. J is TRBJ1-6 and V is TRBV20-1, with 9 nucleotides matching TRBD1. Germline V gene sequence: CDR1 DFQATT, CDR2 SNEGSKA (reference sequence). J lost 7 bases, V lost 5 bases, and 3 bases had no gene match. This CDR3 is built from 13 residues. The CDR3 region is CSAQGTGNSPLHF. CDR3 sequence (DNA): TGCAGTGCTCAAGGGACAGGGAATTCACCCCTCCACTTT.

This clonotype was counted ten times or more. The chain joins TRBV6-5 to TRBJ1-5; D call uncertain. The germline gives CDR1 MNHEY, CDR2 SVGAGI. V was clipped by 8 bases and J by 6 bases, with 14 bases between them. The CDR3 length is 13 residues. CDR3 sequence (DNA): TGTGCCAGCGCGGGGAGGATAGCTCAGCCCCAGCATTTT. Protein: CASAGRIAQPQHF.

In regard to this clonotype: With a much larger clone just one base away, this may be a read error. The chain has TRBV5-1 and TRBJ1-1; D not resolved. Germline V gene sequence: CDR1 SGHRS, CDR2 YFSETQ. The CDR3 contains 14 residues. The CDR3 reads CAGREGLLNTEAFF. CDR3 in DNA: TGCGCAGGCCGGGAAGGTCTCCTGAACACTGAAGCTTTCTTT.

This clonotype was seen repeatedly, ten times or more. This sequence joins TRBV12-3 or TRBV12-4 and TRBJ1-2; no firm D call. The V and J ends lost 6 bases and 4 bases respectively, with 12 bases between them. The CDR3 consists of 13 residues. The CDR3 nucleotides are TGTGCCAGCAGCCCCCTTTTAGCCTATGGCTACACCTTC. Its protein is CASSPLLAYGYTF.

This clonotype showed up many times. The chain recombines TRBV2 with TRBJ2-7; possibly TRBD1 for D (5 bases). Germline V CDR1 and CDR2: SNHLY, FYNNEI. This CDR3 comprises 13 residues. Between the trimmed V and J ends, which lost 4 bases and 3 bases, there was a span of 10 bases. The CDR3 spells CASSVQGDYEQYF. As DNA, the CDR3 is TGTGCCAGCAGTGTGCAGGGTGACTACGAGCAGTACTTC.

This clonotype was observed many times. The chain uses TRBV30 and TRBJ1-5; possible D gene TRBD1, 6 bases. V was clipped by 0 bases and J by 4 bases, with 13 bases between them. Germline assignment: CDR1 GTSNPN and CDR2 SVGIG (reference sequence). There are 15 residues in the CDR3. The CDR3 loop reads CAWSVQWGRNQPQHF. DNA for the CDR3: TGTGCCTGGAGTGTACAATGGGGGCGTAATCAGCCCCAGCATTTT.

This clonotype was seen a few times. The chain recombines TRBV5-1 with TRBJ2-5; weak D call: TRBD1 (5 bases). The V end was cut by 1 base, the J end by 5 bases, with 15 bases between. CDR1 is SGHRS, CDR2 YFSETQ, per germline. The CDR3 covers 15 residues. The CDR3 DNA reads TGCGCCAGCAGCTTGCGGACACTCAGCCGGGAGACCCAGTACTTC. This codes for CASSLRTLSRETQYF.

This clonotype was seen repeatedly, ten times or more. The V call is TRBV6-2 or TRBV6-3, the J call TRBJ1-1; D unclear. CDR1 is MNHEY and CDR2 is SVGEGT in the germline V gene. The CDR3 covers 13 residues. Deletions cut 6 bases from V and 0 bases from J, with 8 bases between. The CDR3 loop is CASSPYMNTEAFF. In nucleotides, the CDR3 is TGTGCCAGCAGCCCTTACATGAACACTGAAGCTTTCTTT.

This clonotype appeared many times. The V call is TRBV20-1, the J call TRBJ1-2; D is undetermined. This CDR3 comprises 14 residues. Germline assignment: CDR1 DFQATT and CDR2 SNEGSKA (reference sequence). Trimming took off 0 bases at V and 3 bases at J, with 11 bases between the two ends. The CDR3 DNA reads TGCAGTGCTAGAGATTATCTCGCAGACTATGGCTACACCTTC. Its protein is CSARDYLADYGYTF.

There are many counts of this clonotype. The chain joins TRBV12-3 or TRBV12-4 to TRBJ1-2; no reliable D call. This CDR3 spans 13 amino acids. The V end was cut by 3 bases, the J end by 2 bases, with 7 bases between. This CDR3 reads CASSFSLNYGYTF. DNA of the CDR3: TGTGCCAGCAGTTTTTCCTTGAACTATGGCTACACCTTC.

This clonotype was counted ten times or more. This chain links TRBV7-2 with TRBJ2-5; 10 bases line up with TRBD1. Germline V lookup: CDR1 SGHTA, CDR2 FQGNSA. CDR3 length: 16 residues. The ends lost 0 bases at V and 5 bases at J; junction bases unmatched: 6. CDR3 sequence: CASSLASTGGRETQYF. The CDR3 nucleotides read TGTGCCAGCAGCTTAGCGTCGACAGGGGGCCGTGAGACCCAGTACTTC.

The chain recombines TRBV12-3 or TRBV12-4 with TRBJ2-5, with D possibly being TRBD1 or TRBD2 (5 bases each). This CDR3 has 16 amino acids. V was trimmed by 1 base and J by 5 bases, leaving 17 bases between them. The CDR3 DNA follows: TGTGCCAGCAGTTTAGAGTACAGGCGGCCGGGGGAGACCCAGTACTTC. It encodes CASSLEYRRPGETQYF.

The sample holds many counts of this clonotype. The V call is TRBV18, the J call TRBJ1-2; D gene ambiguous. V lost 3 bases, J lost 2 bases, and 13 bases lay in between. Germline V gene lookup returns CDR1 KGHSH and CDR2 LQKENI. The CDR3 is 15 residues long. This chain's CDR3 is CASSPAAWGNYGYTF. The CDR3 bases are TGTGCCAGCTCACCCGCGGCCTGGGGAAACTATGGCTACACCTTC.

The table lists this clonotype with many counts. The CDR3 region is CASSPTAGGVETQYF. CDR3 in DNA: TGTGCCAGCTCACCCACCGCAGGGGGTGTAGAGACCCAGTACTTC. The chain couples TRBV18 to TRBJ2-5; 7 bases line up with TRBD1. The CDR3 runs 15 residues. The germline CDR1 and CDR2 sequences are KGHSH and LQKENI. V was clipped by 3 bases and J by 4 bases; unmatched bases: 8.

This clonotype was seen ten or more times. V usage is TRBV6-5 and J usage is TRBJ1-1; D is perhaps TRBD1 (6 bases). The CDR3 loop spans 14 amino acids. The germline CDR1 and CDR2 sequences are MNHEY and SVGAGI. V lost 5 bases, J lost 5 bases, and 15 bases lay in between. The CDR3 nucleotides are TGTGCCAGCAGTCTATATACAGGGTTGACTGAAGCTTTCTTT. Protein: CASSLYTGLTEAFF.

This clonotype was seen repeatedly, ten times or more. The chain recombines TRBV6-2 or TRBV6-3 with TRBJ1-2, with D hard to call. The CDR3 has 16 amino acids. CDR1 MNHEY and CDR2 SVGEGT come from the germline V gene. Trimming removed 6 bases at V and 1 base at J, with 18 bases between. Here the CDR3 reads CASSYDGLSLNYGYTF. The CDR3 region has the DNA TGTGCCAGCAGCTATGACGGTCTATCCCTTAACTATGGCTACACCTTC.

This clonotype was seen many times. The chain recombines TRBV5-1 with TRBJ1-2; D is unclear. The CDR3 is 14 residues long. CDR1 and CDR2 (germline): SGHRS, YFSETQ. V was clipped by 4 bases and J by 4 bases, with 14 bases between them. The CDR3 region is CASSAGGRSYGYTF. The CDR3 region has the DNA TGCGCCAGCAGCGCTGGAGGGAGAAGCTATGGCTACACCTTC. The full variable domain, its missing parts supplied by reference TRBV5-1 and TRBJ1-2, is KAGVTQTPRYLIKTRGQQVTLSCSPISGHRSVSWYQQTPGQGLQFLFEYFSETQRNKGNFPGRFSGRQFSNSRSEMNVSTLELGDSALYLCASSAGGRSYGYTFGSGTRLTVV.

This clonotype was seen ten or more times. This chain links TRBV7-9 with TRBJ2-5; D not resolved. The CDR3 runs to 13 residues. Trimming took 0 bases from V and 5 from J, leaving 7 bases between them. Germline lookup yields CDR1 SEHNR and CDR2 FQNEAQ (reference sequence). In DNA, the CDR3 is TGTGCCAGCAGCTTAGCTCGATGGGAGACCCAGTACTTC. It codes for CASSLARWETQYF. The variable domain in full, with the rest retrieved from reference TRBV7-9 and TRBJ2-5, is DTGVSQNPRHKITKRGQNVTFRCDPISEHNRLYWYRQTLGQGPEFLTYFQNEAQLEKSRLLSDRFSAERPKGSFSTLEIQRTEQGDSAMYLCASSLARWETQYFGPGTRLLVL.

This clonotype was detected ten times or more. The chain employs TRBV3-1 and TRBJ1-1, with D uncertain. Germline V gives CDR1 LGHDT, CDR2 YNNKEL (reference sequence). Trimming removed 3 bases from V and 6 bases from J, with 8 bases in between. This CDR3 contains 12 residues. DNA of the CDR3: TGTGCCAGCAGCCAGGGAAGGGCTGAAGCTTTCTTT. Translation: CASSQGRAEAFF.

This clonotype was picked up a small number of times. J is TRBJ2-4 and V is TRBV24-1; the D gene is possibly TRBD1 (6 bases). The V end was cut by 7 bases, the J end by 5 bases, with 11 bases between. In germline, CDR1 is KGHDR, CDR2 SFDVKD. CDR3 length: 13 amino acids. The CDR3 spells CATRGGPQNIQYF. The DNA for the CDR3 is TGTGCCACCAGAGGGGGACCCCAAAACATTCAGTACTTC.

This clonotype was observed at least ten times. This chain joins TRBV12-3 or TRBV12-4 and TRBJ1-1; D unclear. The CDR3 spans 13 residues. The V end was cut by 3 bases, the J end by 5 bases, with 10 bases between. CDR3 sequence reads: CASSFGLMTEAFF. Written as DNA, the CDR3 is TGTGCCAGCAGTTTTGGACTTATGACTGAAGCTTTCTTT.

The chain combines TRBV2 with TRBJ2-7; D gene uncertain. The CDR3 totals 11 residues. Germline V gene lookup returns CDR1 SNHLY and CDR2 FYNNEI. Deletions cut 3 bases from V and 5 bases from J, with 5 bases between. The CDR3 DNA sequence: TGTGCCAGCAGTGATAGGCACGAGCAGTACTTC. It yields the protein CASSDRHEQYF.